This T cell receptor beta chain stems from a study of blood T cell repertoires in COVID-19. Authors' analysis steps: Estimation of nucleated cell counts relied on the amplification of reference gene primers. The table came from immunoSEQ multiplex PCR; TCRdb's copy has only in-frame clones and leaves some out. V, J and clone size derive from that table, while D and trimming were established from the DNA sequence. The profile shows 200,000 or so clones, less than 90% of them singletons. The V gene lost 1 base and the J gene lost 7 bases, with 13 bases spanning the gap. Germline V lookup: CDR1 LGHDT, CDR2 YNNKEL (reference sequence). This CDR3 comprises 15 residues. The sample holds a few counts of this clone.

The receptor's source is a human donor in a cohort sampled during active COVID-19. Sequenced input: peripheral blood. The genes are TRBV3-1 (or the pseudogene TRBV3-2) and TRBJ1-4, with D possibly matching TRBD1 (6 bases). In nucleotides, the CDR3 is TGTGCCAGCAGCCAAGCTCACAGGGAATTTGAAAAACTGTTTTTT. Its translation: CASSQAHREFEKLFF.